A single sample is the source of the 11 T cell receptor beta chains below, sequenced in a study of blood T cells in healthy people across ages. The authors ran a second PCR of roughly 6 to 12 cycles using a sample-barcoded 5' primer and a J-beta primer mix. TCRdb independently ran MiXCR on the 5' RACE reads; one entry per CDR3 protein. Counted here are 350,000 to 450,000 distinct CDR3 sequences, about 49% occurring once; the ten biggest clones make up 50% to 65%. Material: blood. These receptors originate from a man aged 60-69 years in good health.

Concerning this clonotype: The junction does not match germline at one end; this may be a read error. The V and J genes are TRBV10-3 and TRBJ1-5; possibly TRBD1 for D (5 bases). CDR1 and CDR2 from the germline V gene are ENHRY and SYGVKD. The CDR3 loop spans 13 amino acids. CDR3 in amino acids: CAISVPRDQRQHF. The CDR3 DNA follows: TGTGCCATCAGTGTTCCCAGGGATCAGCGCCAGCATTTT.

The chain combines TRBV7-3 with TRBJ2-2; D perhaps matches TRBD2 (5 bases). Germline V CDR1 and CDR2: SGHTA, FQGTGA. The V end lost 5 bases, the J end lost 1 base, and 14 bases lay between the germline ends. This CDR3 comprises 16 residues. CDR3: CASSPPSGVNTGELFF. The CDR3 DNA is TGTGCCAGCAGCCCCCCCAGCGGTGTGAACACCGGGGAGCTGTTTTTT.

This clonotype was counted between two and nine times. This chain uses TRBV20-1 with TRBJ2-7; weak D call: TRBD2 (6 bases). CDR1 and CDR2 from the germline V gene are DFQATT and SNEGSKA (reference sequence). CDR3 length: 13 amino acids. The V end was cut by 6 bases, the J end by 0 bases, with 12 bases between. The CDR3 sequence is CSAPGAGSYEQYF. Here the CDR3 DNA reads TGCAGTGCCCCGGGAGCGGGCTCCTACGAGCAGTACTTC.

The chain combines TRBV28 with TRBJ2-7; 12 bases are shared with TRBD2. Germline V gene sequence: CDR1 MDHEN, CDR2 SYDVKM. V shed 6 bases, J shed 1 base, and the junction held 4 bases outside the gene matches. The CDR3 sequence is 15 residues long. The CDR3 DNA is TGTGCCAGCAGGATTACTAGCGGGAGGTCCTACGAGCAGTACTTC. As protein: CASRITSGRSYEQYF.

This clonotype appeared once. The chain recombines TRBV20-1 with TRBJ1-4; 7 bases fit TRBD1. Trimming cost V 6 bases and J 2 bases; bases outside gene matches: 9. Germline-derived CDR1 and CDR2 are DFQATT and SNEGSKA (reference sequence). The CDR3 runs to 15 residues. The CDR3 protein is CSALPEQGTNEKLFF. DNA for the CDR3: TGCAGTGCCCTCCCAGAACAGGGGACTAATGAAAAACTGTTTTTT.

This clonotype was recorded a few times. The genes are TRBV12-3 or TRBV12-4 and TRBJ1-6, with a weak D call TRBD1 (5 bases). Between the trimmed V and J ends, which lost 3 bases and 6 bases, there was a span of 12 bases. The CDR3 is 15 amino acids. The CDR3 sequence: CASSLGQGRNSPLHF. The CDR3 coding sequence is TGTGCCAGCAGTTTGGGGCAGGGACGTAATTCACCCCTCCACTTT.

This clonotype came up a few times. For the CDR3, the DNA is TGTGCCAGCAGGAAGGCCAAGACTTCTTACGAGCAGTACTTC. Its translation is CASRKAKTSYEQYF. The gene calls are TRBV28 and TRBJ2-7, with D unresolved. The germline V gene encodes CDR1 MDHEN and CDR2 SYDVKM. The CDR3 has 14 residues. V lost 6 bases, J lost 4 bases, and 16 bases lay in between.

J is TRBJ1-2 and V is TRBV30; D unclear. V lost 1 base to trimming and J lost 5 bases, with 8 bases between them. The CDR3 has 12 residues. Per the germline V gene, CDR1 is GTSNPN and CDR2 is SVGIG (reference sequence). The DNA of the CDR3 is TGTGCCTGGAGTGCGGGCCATTATGGCTACACCTTC. Its translation is CAWSAGHYGYTF.

This chain links TRBV3-1 with TRBJ2-1; TRBD1 might be the D (6 bases). The CDR3 contains 17 residues. The germline gives CDR1 LGHDT, CDR2 YNNKEL (reference sequence). The ends were cut back, 4 bases at V and 7 bases at J, with 23 bases in the middle. Written as DNA, the CDR3 is TGTGCCAGCAGCCTCAACAACAGGGTCCGCAAGAGGAATGAGCAGTTCTTC. This translates into CASSLNNRVRKRNEQFF.

V gene TRBV6-6 combines with J gene TRBJ2-1; 13 bases fit TRBD2. This CDR3 has 13 amino acids. Germline V gives CDR1 MNHNY, CDR2 SVGAGI (reference sequence). Trimming cost V 10 bases and J 9 bases; bases outside gene matches: 6. The CDR3 bases are TGTGCCAACGGACTAGCGGGAGAGGGTGAGCAGTTCTTC. It specifies CANGLAGEGEQFF.

This clonotype occurred many times. The chain has TRBV14 and TRBJ1-1, with D possibly TRBD1 on 5 matching bases. V lost 2 bases, J lost 0 bases, and 7 bases lay in between. The CDR3 sequence is 14 residues long. Looked up from germline, CDR1 is SGHDN and CDR2 is FVKESK. CDR3 region: CASSQPGMNTEAFF. CDR3 sequence (DNA): TGTGCCAGCAGCCAACCAGGGATGAACACTGAAGCTTTCTTT.